This T cell receptor beta chain emerged from a study of PD-L1 blockade in urothelial cancer. Study-level information: The patients first took atezolizumab in 2014, receiving 1,200 mg intravenously every 3 weeks. At 3 weeks after treatment start (second dose) and again at 6 weeks, blood was analyzed. Points from the study as a whole: Better survival was predicted when blood TCR clonality before treatment fell below the median. Greater 3-week expansion of tumor-associated blood clones was recorded for durable-benefit patients.

Remarks on this clone: Its target is unknown.

Clones were read by immunoSEQ multiplex PCR, and TCRdb kept only the in-frame ones, dropping some. The repertoire consists of around 40,000 clones, with approximately 82% occurring once and the leading ten covering about a sixth. CDR1 MNHEY and CDR2 SMNVEV come from the germline V gene (reference sequence). The V gene end was trimmed by 7 bases and the J gene end by 8 bases; junction bases not matched to a gene: 11. The CDR3 is made up of 15 amino acids. This chain connects TRBV27 to TRBJ1-2; TRBD1 matches at 12 bases. This sequence was found in a man between 60 and 70 years old with urothelial cancer. Sequenced here: PBMCs, sampled around atezolizumab (anti-PD-L1) treatment. This CDR3 reads CASTPRGTGGGGYTF. As DNA, the CDR3 is TGTGCCAGCACACCTAGAGGGACAGGGGGCGGAGGCTACACCTTC.